This T cell receptor beta chain was obtained from a study of blood T cells in healthy people across ages. Study-level background: T cells yielded about one barcoded beta molecule per two cells through template switching.

Healthy Caucasians from Russia aged about 6 to 95 served as donors. No fewer than 7 million PBMCs went into each sample. Using a J-beta primer mix together with a sample-barcoded 5' primer, a second PCR was run for roughly 7 to 11 cycles. With 12 random nucleotides, a template-switch adaptor tagged each individual cDNA molecule. In TCRdb, the 5' RACE reads were re-called with MiXCR into one record per CDR3 protein. Counted here are approximately 830,000 distinct CDR3 sequences, 55% to 65% occurring once; the ten biggest clones make up 28%. Germline V gives CDR1 LGHNA, CDR2 YSLEER. This CDR3 has 15 residues.

This TCR derives from a man aged 25-40 years in good health. Sample: blood. The rearrangement uses TRBV4-3 and TRBJ2-4; TRBD1 matches at 8 bases. The end of the DNA is better explained by TRBJ2-7, so the J call may be wrong. The CDR3 DNA reads as TGCGCCAGCAGCCAAGTAGACAGGGGTCCCGACGAGCAGTACTTC. Amino acids: CASSQVDRGPDEQYF.